A single sample gave rise to the 8 T cell receptor beta chains below, sequenced in a study of blood T cell repertoires in COVID-19. The data were produced by immunoSEQ multiplex PCR, yet TCRdb's version contains in-frame clones alone and is incomplete. This table has more than 300,000 clones, approximately 89% appearing once. The specimen sequenced was PBMCs or T cells enriched from blood (not recorded which). The receptor source for this set is a man aged 40-50 years in a cohort exposed to, infected with or recovered from COVID-19 (not recorded which).

V gene TRBV6-5 combines with J gene TRBJ2-2; 8 bases agree with TRBD1. Looked up from germline, CDR1 is MNHEY and CDR2 is SVGAGI. Trimming cost V 6 bases and J 4 bases; bases outside gene matches: 7. This CDR3 spans 15 amino acids. The CDR3 nucleotides are TGTGCCAGCAGACGACAGGGGTTGACCACCGGGGAGCTGTTTTTT. Translation gives CASRRQGLTTGELFF.

V and J are TRBV7-9 and TRBJ2-7; possible D gene TRBD1, 6 bases. This CDR3 is built from 14 residues. The V and J ends lost 2 bases and 5 bases respectively, with 13 bases between them. Germline V lookup: CDR1 SEHNR, CDR2 FQNEAQ (reference sequence). The CDR3 sequence is CASSLTQGINEQYF. DNA of the CDR3: TGTGCCAGCAGCTTAACACAGGGAATCAACGAGCAGTACTTC.

This chain joins TRBV28 and TRBJ1-1; TRBD1 might be the D (6 bases). The V gene's germline CDR1 is MDHEN and CDR2 SYDVKM. Trimming stripped 5 bases from V and 8 bases from J, with 15 bases between. This CDR3 has 13 amino acids. CDR3 sequence reads: CASSILQGLEAFF. The CDR3 DNA sequence: TGTGCCAGCAGTATCCTACAGGGTCTGGAAGCTTTCTTT.

The rearrangement links TRBV5-4 to TRBJ1-1; D unresolved. Germline V gene sequence: CDR1 SGHNT, CDR2 YYREEE (reference sequence). V lost 1 base, J lost 5 bases, and 9 bases lay in between. CDR3 size: 13 residues. The CDR3 coding sequence is TGTGCCAGCAGCTTGACCCCGGGGACTGAAGCTTTCTTT. Protein sequence: CASSLTPGTEAFF.

The rearrangement uses TRBV9 and TRBJ1-2, with D tentatively TRBD1 (5 bases). The CDR3 spans 14 residues. V was cut by 3 bases and J by 6 bases, with 15 bases left in between. Germline V lookup: CDR1 SGDLS, CDR2 YYNGEE. In DNA, the CDR3 is TGTGCCAGCAGCGCCTTAAGGGGTATCGATGGCTACACCTTC. It is translated as CASSALRGIDGYTF. The entire variable domain, with the rest obtained from reference TRBV9 and TRBJ1-2, is as follows: DSGVTQTPKHLITATGQRVTLRCSPRSGDLSVYWYQQSLDQGLQFLIQYYNGEERAKGNILERFSAQQFPDLHSELNLSSLELGDSALYFCASSALRGIDGYTFGSGTRLTVV.

On this clone itself: Within the sample, other DNA sequences also encode this same CDR3. The rearrangement links TRBV7-9 to TRBJ1-2; tentative D call: TRBD1 (6 bases). The CDR3 extends over 14 amino acids. The ends were cut back, 0 bases at V and 5 bases at J, with 10 bases in the middle. Germline CDR1 reads SEHNR; CDR2 reads FQNEAQ (reference sequence). This CDR3 is CASSLAGGGYGYTF. CDR3 in DNA: TGTGCCAGCAGCTTAGCTGGGGGCGGGTATGGCTACACCTTC.

The chain joins TRBV5-1 to TRBJ2-2, with a possible D match to TRBD1 (6 bases). The germline V gene encodes CDR1 SGHRS and CDR2 YFSETQ. The CDR3 spans 15 residues. V shed 0 bases and J shed 5 bases, with 11 bases lying between them. Here the CDR3 DNA reads TGCGCCAGCAGCTTGGAAGGGGGTGTGACCGGGGAGCTGTTTTTT. This sequence encodes CASSLEGGVTGELFF.

This chain links TRBV2 with TRBJ2-7, with 15 nucleotides matching TRBD2. V trimming: 0 bases; J trimming: 2 bases; junction bases outside the gene matches: 5. The germline V gene has CDR1 SNHLY and CDR2 FYNNEI. CDR3 size: 18 residues. The CDR3 here is CASSEAGTSGRFAYEQYF. Here the CDR3 DNA reads TGTGCCAGCAGTGAAGCAGGGACTAGCGGGAGGTTCGCCTACGAGCAGTACTTC.